The rows below give T cell receptor beta chains drawn from one sample of a study of T cells after yellow fever vaccination. TCRdb analysed the 5' RACE reads with MiXCR anew, one entry per CDR3 protein. The table lists approximately 13,000 distinct CDR3 sequences, more than 4.5% of them singletons, with less than 55% in the top ten. The sample was PBMCs, either bulk or a sorted T-cell subset (CD4+, CD8+, memory, or dextramer-sorted; not recorded which), taken 45 days after the yellow fever booster vaccination. These receptor sequences come from a man aged 25-45 years who received the YFV17D yellow fever vaccine. Each CDR3 is given with its conserved first and last residue. Fields, in order: D gene, V gene, clone size, J gene, CDR3 protein, CDR3 DNA. The D gene is left open where the match is weak. The size field reads once, few or many counts, or a class when the clone is expanded.

TRBD2	TRBV7-2	many	TRBJ2-7	CASSLTPLAGEGGQYF	TGTGCCAGCAGCTTAACCCCACTAGCGGGAGAAGGAGGGCAGTACTTC
TRBD1	TRBV12-3/TRBV12-4	many	TRBJ2-2	CASSSGAGTGGPGELFF	TGTGCCAGCAGTTCGGGGGCCGGGACAGGGGGTCCCGGGGAGCTGTTTTTT
NA	TRBV6-5	many	TRBJ2-5	CASSYSGGEETQYF	TGTGCCAGCAGTTACTCGGGGGGAGAAGAGACCCAGTACTTC
TRBD1	TRBV24-1	many	TRBJ1-2	CATSDRDRGTSYTF	TGTGCCACCAGTGATCGGGACAGGGGGACCAGCTACACCTTC
NA	TRBV29-1	many	TRBJ2-5	CSVTGTWGTQYF	TGCAGCGTCACCGGGACTTGGGGGACCCAGTACTTC
TRBD1	TRBV27	many	TRBJ2-7	CASSPTGTGAEQYF	TGTGCCAGCAGCCCGACCGGGACAGGGGCCGAGCAGTACTTC
NA	TRBV19	many	TRBJ2-3	CASREPGQGTDTQYF	TGTGCCAGCCGAGAACCAGGGCAAGGCACAGATACGCAGTATTTT
NA	TRBV7-6	many	TRBJ2-2	CASSLAQAGVGWTGELFF	TGTGCCAGCAGCTTAGCCCAAGCCGGGGTTGGTTGGACCGGGGAGCTGTTTTTT
NA	TRBV6-2/TRBV6-3	many	TRBJ1-1	CASTRPRGQVTEAFF	TGTGCCAGCACGAGACCTAGGGGCCAAGTCACTGAAGCTTTCTTT
NA	TRBV5-1	many	TRBJ2-6	CASSLDTVSGANVLTF	TGCGCCAGCAGCCTTGACACCGTCTCTGGGGCCAACGTCCTGACTTTC
NA	TRBV5-4	many	TRBJ2-1	CASSLVGLLGYYNEQFF	TGTGCCAGCAGCTTGGTAGGACTATTGGGGTACTACAATGAGCAGTTCTTC
TRBD2	TRBV20-1	many	TRBJ2-5	CSARPRRERWGETQYF	TGCAGTGCCAGACCCCGGCGGGAGCGGTGGGGAGAGACCCAGTACTTC
NA	TRBV5-1	many	TRBJ2-1	CASSLILGGNEQFF	TGCGCCAGCAGCTTGATTCTGGGTGGCAATGAGCAGTTCTTC
NA	TRBV7-2	many	TRBJ2-3	CASSLVDSTDTQYF	TGTGCCAGCAGCTTAGTGGATAGCACAGATACGCAGTATTTT
TRBD2	TRBV2	few	TRBJ2-3	CACTRPLVAGLSPDTQYF	TGTGCCTGCACCCGTCCGTTGGTAGCGGGGTTGAGCCCAGATACGCAGTATTTT
NA	TRBV6-2/TRBV6-3	many	TRBJ2-7	CASRVRTTYEQYF	TGTGCCAGCAGAGTTCGGACTACCTACGAGCAGTACTTC
TRBD1	TRBV5-1	many	TRBJ1-5	CASSTGTGDQPQHF	TGCGCCAGCAGCACAGGGACAGGGGATCAGCCCCAGCATTTT
NA	TRBV5-4	many	TRBJ2-7	CASSKGLPDGSYEQYF	TGTGCCAGCAGCAAGGGCCTCCCTGATGGCTCCTACGAGCAGTACTTC
TRBD2	TRBV4-3	many	TRBJ2-3	CASSLRLAGGPLPDTQYF	TGCGCCAGCAGCCTCCGACTAGCGGGAGGGCCTCTCCCAGATACGCAGTATTTT
NA	TRBV6-4	many	TRBJ1-2	CASSQQGTYGYTF	TGTGCCAGCAGTCAGCAGGGGACTTATGGCTACACCTTC
NA	TRBV27	many	TRBJ2-2	CASSLGPTGELFF	TGTGCCAGCAGTTTAGGGCCTACAGGGGAGCTGTTTTTT
NA	TRBV20-1	many	TRBJ2-7	CSARRNYEQYF	TGCAGTGCTAGAAGAAACTACGAGCAGTACTTC
NA	TRBV5-4	many	TRBJ2-1	CASTIPGLSGEQFF	TGTGCCAGCACGATACCGGGACTCTCGGGTGAGCAGTTCTTC
TRBD1	TRBV7-2	many	TRBJ2-5	CASSFDRGQETQYF	TGTGCCAGCAGCTTTGATAGGGGGCAGGAGACCCAGTACTTC
NA	TRBV5-6	many	TRBJ2-1	CASSPDGVGEQFF	TGTGCCAGCAGCCCGGACGGGGTTGGGGAGCAGTTCTTC
TRBD1	TRBV6-6	many	TRBJ1-2	CASSHQTGFIHYGYTF	TGTGCCAGCAGCCACCAGACAGGGTTTATTCATTACGGCTACACCTTC
TRBD1	TRBV15	many	TRBJ2-7	CATSRRSGQVNEQYF	TGTGCCACCAGCAGGAGATCGGGACAGGTTAACGAGCAGTACTTC
NA	TRBV3-1	many	TRBJ2-7	CASSHEQGYEQYF	TGTGCCAGCAGCCATGAACAGGGCTACGAGCAGTACTTC
NA	TRBV6-2/TRBV6-3	many	TRBJ1-5	CASKGLLNQPQHF	TGTGCCAGCAAGGGGCTGCTCAATCAGCCCCAGCATTTT